Sequencing of this T cell receptor beta chain was carried out in a study of OX40 agonist ivuxolimab in advanced cancers. Study in general: Ivuxolimab was administered intravenously to patients at 0.01 to 10 mg/kg every 2 weeks. Three individuals attained partial responses, comprising one hepatocellular carcinoma case and two cutaneous melanoma cases. Antecedent anti-PD-1, anti-PD-L1 or anti-CTLA-4 therapy was permissible, with roughly 40% having received some.

Assay used: immunoSEQ multiplex PCR; TCRdb lists only in-frame clones, some missing. The sample shows roughly 70,000 clones, 87% of them seen only once. Per germline, CDR1 MNHEY and CDR2 SVGAGI. Trimming pared 5 bases from V and 1 base from J, leaving 11 bases between. The CDR3 totals 14 residues. The chain links TRBV6-5 to TRBJ1-1; D possibly corresponds to TRBD1 (5 bases). The clonotype comes from an adult with an advanced solid tumor such as melanoma, head and neck, liver or kidney cancer. Sequencing used CD4+ or CD8+ T cells sorted from blood, obtained in a trial of the OX40 agonist ivuxolimab. The CDR3 sequence is CASSKYTGNTEAFF. The CDR3 DNA follows: TGTGCCAGCAGTAAATATACAGGGAACACTGAAGCTTTCTTT.